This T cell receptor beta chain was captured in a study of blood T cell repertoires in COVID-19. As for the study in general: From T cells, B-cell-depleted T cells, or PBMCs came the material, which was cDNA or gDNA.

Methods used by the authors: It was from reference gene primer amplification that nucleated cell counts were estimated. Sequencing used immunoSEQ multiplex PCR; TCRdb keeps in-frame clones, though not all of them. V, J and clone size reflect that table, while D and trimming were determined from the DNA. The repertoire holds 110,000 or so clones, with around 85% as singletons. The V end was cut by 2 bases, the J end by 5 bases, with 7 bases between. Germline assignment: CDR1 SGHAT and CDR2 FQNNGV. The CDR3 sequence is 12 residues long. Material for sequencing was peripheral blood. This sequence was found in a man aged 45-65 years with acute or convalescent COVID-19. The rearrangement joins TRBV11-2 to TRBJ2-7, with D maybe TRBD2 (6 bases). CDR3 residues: CASSLRLDEQYF. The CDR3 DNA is TGTGCCAGCAGCTTACGACTAGACGAGCAGTACTTC.